The present T cell receptor (beta chain) was sequenced within a study of Ad26.COV2.S vaccination and SARS-CoV-2 variants. Study context: Each vaccinee took Ad26.COV2.S intramuscularly, once or twice 56 days apart.

Noted treatment: 15 to 20 received Ad26.COV2.S at low or high dose, single or two shots; several received placebo; per-sample allocation not given. Sampling took place 63 days after the first vaccine or placebo injection. TCRdb keeps only in-frame clones here, not all; method: immunoSEQ multiplex PCR. Among around 300,000 clones listed, approximately 90% were seen once. There are 16 residues in the CDR3. The V segment lost 4 bases and the J segment 3 bases; nucleotides outside the gene matches: 7. Germline V gene data show CDR1 as SGHKS and CDR2 as YYEKEE (reference sequence). The chain links TRBV5-5 to TRBJ1-4, with TRBD1 identical over 9 bases. The TCR originated in a person between 18 and 60 years old who received the Ad26.COV2.S COVID-19 vaccine or a placebo. The sequencing used peripheral blood, collected in a trial of Ad26.COV2.S vaccine versus placebo. In DNA, the CDR3 is TGTGCCAGCAGCCAGACAGGGGGGAAGGCTAATGAAAAACTGTTTTTT. Its protein product is CASSQTGGKANEKLFF.